This T cell receptor beta chain was sequenced during a study of regulatory T cells in long-lasting Graves disease (dated by TCRdb to 2020 to 2023). Background on the whole study: Patients with newly diagnosed Graves' disease had been on antithyroid drugs for under 3 months. The study was registered as a clinical trial and conducted in China. This study used TCR sequencing and RNA sequencing of peripheral blood to compare persistent Graves' disease patients against newly diagnosed Graves' disease patients. TCR sequencing covered 13 persistent and approximately 20 newly diagnosed Graves' disease patients, some 35 samples in total.

Interpreted using the paper, the time point label stands for: newly diagnosed GD, antithyroid drugs for less than 3 months. RNA was extracted from PBMCs in TRIzol for both TCR sequencing and RNA sequencing. The diagnosis of Graves' disease was made according to American Thyroid Association guidelines. Patients for the study were recruited at an endocrinology department in Xi'an, China. Each patient gave approximately 10 milliliters of peripheral blood, collected in an EDTA anticoagulant tube. Ficoll Paque Plus density gradient separation was used to isolate PBMCs, and no further T cell sorting was performed. An Agilent 2100 Bioanalyzer and agarose gel were used to check RNA quality, and a NanoDrop 2000 was used to measure RNA concentration. This clonotype was seen more than once but under ten times. Its specific antigen is unknown. Base qualities are not provided; no much larger clone lies one nucleotide away.

V is cut by 3 bases and J by 5 bases, and the space between the germline ends is 11 bases. The CDR3 goes from the cysteine to the phenylalanine over 13 residues. Only CDR3 DNA is held: 39 bases, read in frame from base 1. The germline V gene supplies CDR1 SQVTM and CDR2 ANQGSEA. Study-wide conclusions, independent of this receptor: TRBV28, TRBJ1-2 and TRBJ2-5 were preferentially used in persistent disease, while TRBV20-1 and TRBJ2-1 were favored in newly diagnosed disease. The study examined only peripheral blood because the primary lesion, thyroid tissue, could not be accessed. The small sample size was acknowledged by the authors as a limitation that may reduce accuracy. Only the TCR beta chain was sequenced and analyzed. Lower TCR Shannon entropy and fewer highly expanded clones were observed in persistent Graves' disease patients than in newly diagnosed patients, which suggested clonal expansion. Patients with persistent disease shared more public clonotypes (roughly 2,900) than newly diagnosed patients did (around 930).

Library creation used multiplex PCR. TCRdb shows the sequencer as Illumina HiSeq 4000. iRepertoire HTBI primers and Arm-PCR amplification of CDR3 regions were used to construct TCR beta libraries. PCR products were gel purified before sequencing. Concerning the study's data processing: A total of around 66 TRBV and about 13 TRBJ segments were identified across samples and were used for gene usage analysis of CDR3 amino acid clonotypes. Filtered high-quality paired reads were merged into contigs using COPE and FqMerger. BLAST was used to align contigs to IMGT TRBV, TRBD and TRBJ reference genes, with CDR3 defined following IMGT. Clonotypes above 0.1% frequency were classified as highly expanded clones. Repertoire diversity was measured by Shannon entropy, and V-J evenness by the Gini coefficient. Clonotypes shared by more than one individual were considered public. TCRdb redid the processing of the public reads, applying fastp at Q25 and MiXCR, and retained in-frame beta chains. CDR3 protein duplicates are merged, each entry listing the most common genes and DNA. These V and J calls derive from TCRdb rather than the authors' analysis. This sample holds around 470,000 distinct CDR3 sequences; approximately 15% were observed only once. The top ten constitute around a sixth of the sample.

These data were also reused for a study on T cells in Graves' hyperthyroidism and ophthalmopathy. Drawing on the second study: Stable Graves' hyperthyroidism was defined as no progression to ophthalmopathy during 18 months of follow-up. Hyperthyroidism patients were aged 18 to 65 years and newly diagnosed, with disease duration of less than 2 months. Patients with uncontrolled infections, other autoimmune diseases, pregnancy or lactation were excluded. Diagnoses relied on clinical symptoms, serum thyroxine and TRAb, thyroid ultrasound and orbital computed tomography. The TCR CDR3 was subjected to a first round of RT-PCR using the HTBI primer set and the Qiagen OneStep RT-PCR kit. Most expanded thyroid clonotypes (frequency above 0.001) were also found in blood, which suggests that blood repertoires may mirror thyroid immune responses. Ophthalmopathy was separated from stable hyperthyroidism by a 13 V-J signature model, with around 88% sensitivity and approximately 81% specificity obtained in cross-validation and 80%/75% obtained in testing. In validation, the model predicted progression to ophthalmopathy with roughly 70% sensitivity and around 72% specificity, a median of around 6.6 months before onset. To identify TCR V-J signatures that set the groups apart, the researchers used a discovery cohort of roughly 100 patients, made up of around 42 with Graves' ophthalmopathy and some 56 with stable Graves' hyperthyroidism. Prospective prediction of ophthalmopathy was tested in an independent validation cohort of approximately 19 hyperthyroidism patients and 17 patients who later progressed to ophthalmopathy. For training and testing, the 110 or so patients in the discovery cohort were randomly divided in a 7:3 ratio. In addition, the study compared T-cell repertoires in thyroid tissue and in blood from about six Graves' hyperthyroidism patients. Once sampling was done, hyperthyroidism patients were given methimazole at a starting dose of 30 mg daily, whereas ophthalmopathy patients were given high-dose intravenous methylprednisolone. The libraries were constructed in a second round of multiplex PCR and then size-selected and purified. Sequencing of the libraries was done on an Illumina HiSeq2000 using paired-end 100 bp reads. SOAPnuke was used to process the raw data, throwing out any read that contained adapters or uncalled bases, had a mean Phred below 15, or lacked an exact constant-primer or identifier match. High-quality paired reads were merged using COPE v1.2.5, and each unique nucleotide sequence was defined as a clonotype. MiTCR v1.1 was used to align the clonotypes against IMGT TRBV, TRBD and TRBJ reference segments. Analysis was restricted to V-J combinations with a frequency above 0.0001, which covered roughly 99% of repertoires. The TCS score was defined as the ratio of F50 (clonal expansion) to E x V (chaos), calculated using BLOSUM62-based TCRdist between CDR3 peptides within each V-J. Welch's t-statistics and random forest reduced approximately 520 V-J features to about 12, which were used in a naive Bayes classifier (R e1071). Sample size was not statistically predetermined, and blinding of investigators to group allocation was not performed. According to the paper, TCR Vbeta CDR3 sequencing was carried out on 135 peripheral blood samples, which came from 40 to 45 ophthalmopathy, approximately 72 hyperthyroidism and around 17 progressor patients.

This chain joins TRBV29-1 to TRBJ2-1; the D call is tentative, TRBD1 or TRBD2, as each matches 5 bases. This TCR was sampled from a woman aged 45 to 65 with Graves disease. Donor details come from another sample of the same person, matched by shared clones. The source was peripheral blood mononuclear cells (PBMCs), collected at new diagnosis, from a patient treated with antithyroid drugs. The encoded CDR3 is CSVDRDRDNEQFF. The DNA reads as follows: TGCAGCGTTGACAGGGACCGGGACAATGAGCAGTTCTTC.